These 18 T cell receptor beta chains were all obtained from the same sample, sequenced in a study of cytomegalovirus exposure and HLA in healthy donors. Researchers ran the PCR with 60 Vbeta and 13 Jbeta primers. The assay was immunoSEQ multiplex PCR, and TCRdb's table has in-frame clones only and misses some. The table includes over 85,000 clones, roughly three quarters detected once. The sequencing input was PBMCs. The receptors derive from a female donor in good health and CMV-seronegative.

The chain couples TRBV5-5 to TRBJ1-6; 11 bases are shared with TRBD1. CDR1 is SGHKS, CDR2 YYEKEE, per germline (reference sequence). Germline trimming cut 5 bases from V and 12 bases from J; bases unmatched to any gene: 7. The CDR3 length is 14 residues. CDR3 region: CASRGQGGSGPLHF. CDR3 nucleotide sequence: TGTGCCAGCAGGGGACAGGGGGGTAGCGGACCCCTCCACTTT.

This clone was recorded only once. The CDR3 nucleotides read TGTGCCAGCAGCTCGAAACAGGGGAACACTGAAGCTTTCTTT. Translation: CASSSKQGNTEAFF. The chain employs TRBV7-9 and TRBJ1-1; a possible D gene is TRBD1 (6 bases). The V gene's germline CDR1 is SEHNR and CDR2 FQNEAQ (reference sequence). Trimming shortened V by 4 bases and J by 1 base, and 10 bases separated the two germline ends. CDR3 size: 14 residues.

V usage is TRBV9 and J usage is TRBJ2-7; TRBD2 matches 10 bases. The CDR3 runs 15 residues. Germline lookup yields CDR1 SGDLS and CDR2 YYNGEE. V dropped 4 bases and J dropped 7; count of bases not matched to a gene: 11. The CDR3 spells CASSFRTSGIGEQYF. The CDR3 region has the DNA TGTGCCAGCAGCTTCCGAACTAGCGGGATCGGGGAGCAGTACTTC.

This clone was recorded a few times. The J gene is TRBJ1-3, the V gene TRBV5-6; the D gene is possibly TRBD1 (6 bases). V was shortened by 0 bases and J by 4 bases, with 14 bases between the two germline ends. The germline V gene encodes CDR1 SGHDT and CDR2 YYEEEE. The CDR3 totals 16 residues. This CDR3 is CASSLVTGLFGNTIYF. The CDR3 DNA is TGTGCCAGCAGCTTGGTAACAGGGCTCTTCGGAAACACCATATATTTT.

To note about this clone: This sample includes further DNA sequences coding for the same CDR3. V usage is TRBV5-1 and J usage is TRBJ1-3; D is perhaps TRBD1 (5 bases). Germline CDR1 reads SGHRS; CDR2 reads YFSETQ. The CDR3 contains 14 residues. V gave up 0 bases and J gave up 1 base, with 5 bases separating them. The DNA of the CDR3 is TGCGCCAGCAGCTTGGCAGGGTCTGGAAACACCATATATTTT. The encoded protein is CASSLAGSGNTIYF. Filled out from reference TRBV5-1 and TRBJ1-3, the complete variable domain reads KAGVTQTPRYLIKTRGQQVTLSCSPISGHRSVSWYQQTPGQGLQFLFEYFSETQRNKGNFPGRFSGRQFSNSRSEMNVSTLELGDSALYLCASSLAGSGNTIYFGEGSWLTVV.

This clone came up many times. This sequence joins TRBV29-1 and TRBJ1-1; 7 nucleotides align to TRBD1. The V and J ends lost 7 bases and 0 bases, in that order; junction bases with no gene match: 20. CDR3 length equals 18 residues. Per the germline V gene, CDR1 is SQVTM and CDR2 is ANQGSEA. The CDR3 protein is CSADRDPYLPNLNTEAFF. The CDR3 nucleotides are TGCAGCGCAGACAGGGATCCGTACCTTCCGAACTTGAACACTGAAGCTTTCTTT. Filled out from reference TRBV29-1 and TRBJ1-1, the complete variable domain reads SAVISQKPSRDICQRGTSLTIQCQVDSQVTMMFWYRQQPGQSLTLIATANQGSEATYESGFVIDKFPISRPNLTFSTLTVSNMSPEDSSIYLCSADRDPYLPNLNTEAFFGQGTRLTVV.

This clone was detected once. The chain combines TRBV29-1 with TRBJ2-7, with a weak D call TRBD2 (6 bases). The V end was cut by 6 bases, the J end by 0 bases, with 15 bases between. Germline-derived CDR1 and CDR2 are SQVTM and ANQGSEA. This CDR3 contains 14 residues. The CDR3 bases are TGCAGCGTAGGGACTTACAGGAGCTCCTACGAGCAGTACTTC. Translated: CSVGTYRSSYEQYF.

The genes are TRBV4-2 and TRBJ2-1, with D uncertain. Trimming removed 1 base at V and 4 bases at J, with 8 bases between. Germline V gene sequence: CDR1 LGHNA, CDR2 YNFKEQ. The CDR3 sequence is 14 residues long. CDR3 sequence (DNA): TGTGCCAGCAGCCAAGTGGCAGATTACAATGAGCAGTTCTTC. Its translation: CASSQVADYNEQFF.

The chain carries TRBV19 and TRBJ1-2, with D tentatively TRBD1 (6 bases). Germline V gene data show CDR1 as LNHDA and CDR2 as SQIVND (reference sequence). Between the trimmed V and J ends, which lost 8 bases and 6 bases, there was a span of 25 bases. The CDR3 has 16 amino acids. The CDR3, as DNA: TGTGCCAGTGCGCACCTAGGGGGGGTTTCCCTCCATGGCTACACCTTC. This sequence encodes CASAHLGGVSLHGYTF.

This clone was detected once. The chain recombines TRBV6-1 with TRBJ1-6; tentatively, D is TRBD1 (5 bases). The CDR3 is made up of 15 amino acids. V was shortened by 7 bases and J by 0 bases, with 10 bases between the two germline ends. Germline V gene lookup returns CDR1 MNHNS and CDR2 SASEGT. CDR3 coding DNA: TGTGCCAGCACGGGGGGGAGCTCCTATAATTCACCCCTCCACTTT. It specifies CASTGGSSYNSPLHF.

This clone was observed once. The chain uses TRBV9 and TRBJ1-3; D is unclear. Germline CDR1 is SGDLS and CDR2 is YYNGEE. The ends were cut back, 3 bases at V and 1 base at J, with 14 bases in the middle. The CDR3 is made up of 16 amino acids. The CDR3 region is CASSGSYTWSGNTIYF. CDR3 DNA sequence: TGTGCCAGCAGCGGATCCTATACGTGGTCTGGAAACACCATATATTTT.

Only a few counts were recorded for this clone. The J gene is TRBJ2-7, the V gene TRBV6-1, with D perhaps matching TRBD1 (6 bases). Per germline, CDR1 MNHNS and CDR2 SASEGT. This CDR3 spans 17 amino acids. Trimming removed 0 bases at V and 4 bases at J, with 19 bases between. The CDR3 bases are TGTGCCAGCAGTGAAGCGGAAGGGCGCAGGGGTAGTTACGAGCAGTACTTC. Translated: CASSEAEGRRGSYEQYF.

The genes are TRBV5-1 and TRBJ2-3; 7 bases match TRBD2. The germline V gene encodes CDR1 SGHRS and CDR2 YFSETQ. This CDR3 has 16 residues. Trimming took 2 bases from V and 0 from J; bases not matched to a gene: 6. CDR3 DNA sequence: TGCGCCAGCAGCTTCCCCGTTAGCGGGAGCACAGATACGCAGTATTTT. It translates to CASSFPVSGSTDTQYF.

This sequence joins TRBV7-9 and TRBJ1-1; 9 positions match TRBD1. CDR1 is SEHNR and CDR2 is FQNEAQ in the germline V gene (reference sequence). The CDR3 has 17 amino acids. With V trimmed by 3 bases and J by 5 bases, 13 bases remained unmatched. CDR3 sequence reads: CASSFLSLGQGGTEAFF. For the CDR3, the DNA is TGTGCCAGCAGCTTCTTATCGTTGGGACAGGGAGGGACTGAAGCTTTCTTT.

The chain is built from TRBV28 and TRBJ2-1; 8 positions match TRBD1. The CDR3 is made up of 15 amino acids. V gave up 3 bases and J gave up 6 bases; unmatched junction bases: 7. Germline values: CDR1 MDHEN, CDR2 SYDVKM. The DNA for the CDR3 is TGTGCCAGCAGTTTTGGACAGGGAAAATTCAATGAGCAGTTCTTC. Amino acids: CASSFGQGKFNEQFF.

This chain links TRBV6-5 with TRBJ1-4; D is uncertain. Per germline, CDR1 MNHEY and CDR2 SVGAGI. The CDR3 totals 12 residues. V gave up 6 bases and J gave up 10 bases, with 12 bases separating them. CDR3 amino acids: CASRPPSGKLFF. In nucleotides, the CDR3 is TGTGCCAGCAGACCCCCCTCGGGAAAACTGTTTTTT.

This clone was seen only a few times. This chain connects TRBV6-5 to TRBJ2-1, with unresolved D. Germline V CDR1 and CDR2: MNHEY, SVGAGI. V was clipped by 4 bases and J by 10 bases, with 8 bases between them. CDR3 length: 11 residues. The chain's CDR3 is CASSFLMEQFF. In DNA, the CDR3 is TGTGCCAGCAGTTTTCTTATGGAGCAGTTCTTC.

The chain recombines TRBV28 with TRBJ2-1; D might be TRBD1 (7 bases). Trimming stripped 7 bases from V and 6 bases from J, with 16 bases between. Germline values: CDR1 MDHEN, CDR2 SYDVKM. This CDR3 has 14 residues. The CDR3 DNA follows: TGTGCCAGCACTCCAAGGCGGGACAGCAATGAGCAGTTCTTC. Translated, it gives CASTPRRDSNEQFF.